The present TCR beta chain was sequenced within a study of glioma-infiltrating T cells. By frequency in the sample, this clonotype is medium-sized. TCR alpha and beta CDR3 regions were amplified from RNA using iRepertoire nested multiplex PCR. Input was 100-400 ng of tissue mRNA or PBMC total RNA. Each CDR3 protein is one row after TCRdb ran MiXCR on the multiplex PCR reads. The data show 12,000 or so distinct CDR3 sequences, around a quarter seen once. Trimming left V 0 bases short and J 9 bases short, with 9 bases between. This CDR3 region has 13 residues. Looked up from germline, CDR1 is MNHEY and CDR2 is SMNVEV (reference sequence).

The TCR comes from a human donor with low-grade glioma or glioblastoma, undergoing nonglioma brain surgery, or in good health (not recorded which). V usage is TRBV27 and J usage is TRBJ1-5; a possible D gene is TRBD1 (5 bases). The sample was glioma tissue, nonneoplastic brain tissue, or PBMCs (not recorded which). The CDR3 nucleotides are TGTGCCAGCAGTTTATCTCTGGGACGGCCCCAGCATTTT. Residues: CASSLSLGRPQHF.